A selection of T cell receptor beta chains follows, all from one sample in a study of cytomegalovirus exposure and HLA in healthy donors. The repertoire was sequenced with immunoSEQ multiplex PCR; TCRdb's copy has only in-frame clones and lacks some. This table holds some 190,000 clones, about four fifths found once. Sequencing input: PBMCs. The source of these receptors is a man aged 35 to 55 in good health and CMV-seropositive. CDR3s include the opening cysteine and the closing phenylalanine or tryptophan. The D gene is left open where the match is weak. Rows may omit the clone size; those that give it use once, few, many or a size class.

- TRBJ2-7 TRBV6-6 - TGTGCCAGTTCCCAAGGGGGGGGGAACTACGAGCAGTACTTC CASSQGGGNYEQYF
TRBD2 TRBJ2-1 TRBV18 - TGTGCCAGCTCACCACCGAGTAGCGGGAGAGGCTATGAGCAGTTCTTC CASSPPSSGRGYEQFF
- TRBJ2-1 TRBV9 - TGTGCCAGCAGCTTACGTGGGGCTGAGCAGTTCTTC CASSLRGAEQFF
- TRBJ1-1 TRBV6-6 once TGTGCCAGCAGGATGGGGGGGGGTAGGACTGAAGCTTTCTTT CASRMGGGRTEAFF
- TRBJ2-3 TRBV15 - TGTGCCACCAGCACCAACAGGGCCCCTGCAGATACGCAGTATTTT CATSTNRAPADTQYF
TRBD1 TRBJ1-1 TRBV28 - TGTGCCAGCAGTTTGCAGGGGGCAAGGACTGAAGCTTTCTTT CASSLQGARTEAFF
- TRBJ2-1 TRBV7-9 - TGTGCCAGCAGCCCGAAGTTTAGTGAGCAGTTCTTC CASSPKFSEQFF
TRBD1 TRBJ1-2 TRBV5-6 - TGTGCCAGCAGCCCGACAGGGGTGGACTATGGCTACACCTTC CASSPTGVDYGYTF
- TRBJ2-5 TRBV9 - TGTGCCAGCAGCGTAGGGCTTGGCGGAGGGGAGACCCAGTACTTC CASSVGLGGGETQYF
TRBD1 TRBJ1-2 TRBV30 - TGTGCCTGGTTTACCCCAGGGGGTTACTATGGCTACACCTTC CAWFTPGGYYGYTF
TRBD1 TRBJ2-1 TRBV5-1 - TGCGCCAGCAGCCTAAACCGGGACAGGGGTTACAATGAGCAGTTCTTC CASSLNRDRGYNEQFF
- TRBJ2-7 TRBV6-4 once TGTGCCGTCGGGAGTTTCGCCCACGAGCAGTACTTC CAVGSFAHEQYF
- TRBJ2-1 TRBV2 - TGTGCCAGCAGTGAAGCTGTTAGCTCCTACAATGAGCAGTTCTTC CASSEAVSSYNEQFF
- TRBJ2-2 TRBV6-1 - TGTGCCAGCAGTGAAGTTATCGGAGACAACACCGGGGAGCTGTTTTTT CASSEVIGDNTGELFF
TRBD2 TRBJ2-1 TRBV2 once TGTGCCAGCAGTTTCTTACGGGAGGCCTCCTACAATGAGCAGTTCTTC CASSFLREASYNEQFF
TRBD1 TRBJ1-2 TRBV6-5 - TGTGCCAGCAGTTACTCGCCCGGGGACAGGGAATATGGCTACACCTTC CASSYSPGDREYGYTF
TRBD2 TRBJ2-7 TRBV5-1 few TGCGCCAGCAGCTTGGAACAGCGGGGGGGCCTGTACGAGCAGTACTTC CASSLEQRGGLYEQYF
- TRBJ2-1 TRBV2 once TGTGCCAGCAGTGGGACTGGGAATGAGCAGTTCTTC CASSGTGNEQFF
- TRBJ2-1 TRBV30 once TGTGCCTGGAGCCGGGGCTTAGGGGGTAATGAGCAGTTCTTC CAWSRGLGGNEQFF
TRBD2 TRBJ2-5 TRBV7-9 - TGTGCCAGCAGCTTAGCGGCGCTAGCGGGAGTCAGGGAGACCCAGTACTTC CASSLAALAGVRETQYF
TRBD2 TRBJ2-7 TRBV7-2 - TGTGCCAGCAGCCCCTACGGACTAGCGGGGGGAATCACCTACGAGCAGTACTTC CASSPYGLAGGITYEQYF
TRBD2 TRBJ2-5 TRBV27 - TGTGCCAGCAGTCTCCGGGGGGGCCGGTATGAGACCCAGTACTTC CASSLRGGRYETQYF
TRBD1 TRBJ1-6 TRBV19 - TGTGCCAGTAGAGGTCCGGGACAGATACTGAGCTCCTATAATTCACCCCTCCACTTT CASRGPGQILSSYNSPLHF
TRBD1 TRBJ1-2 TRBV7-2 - TGTGCCAGCAGCCCGACAGGGGCGCACTATGGCTACACCTTC CASSPTGAHYGYTF
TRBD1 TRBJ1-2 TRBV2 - TGTGCCAGCAGTGGGGACAGACCACAAATTAACTATGGCTACACCTTC CASSGDRPQINYGYTF
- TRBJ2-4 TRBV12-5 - TGTGCTAGTCCCTACCGGGTCAAAAACATTCAGTACTTC CASPYRVKNIQYF
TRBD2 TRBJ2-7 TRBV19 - TGTGCCAGTAGTACTAGCGGACCCTACGAGCAGTACTTC CASSTSGPYEQYF
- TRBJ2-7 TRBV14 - TGTGCCAGCAGCCAAGAATCGCGGTCGGGATTATACGAGCAGTACTTC CASSQESRSGLYEQYF
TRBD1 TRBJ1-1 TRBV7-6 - TGTGCCAGCAGCTTCCGCCGGGACAGGGATATCCTACTGAACACTGAAGCTTTCTTT CASSFRRDRDILLNTEAFF
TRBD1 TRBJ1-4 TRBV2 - TGTGCCAGCAGTGAAGCAGGGACAGGCTATAATGAAAAACTGTTTTTT CASSEAGTGYNEKLFF
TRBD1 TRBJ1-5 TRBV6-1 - TGTGCCAGCGGGGTGACAGGGGTGGATCAGCCCCAGCATTTT CASGVTGVDQPQHF
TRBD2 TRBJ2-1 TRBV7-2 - TGTGCCAGCAGCTCCAGGGGGCAGATGTTAGCGGGGGGCTACAATGAGCAGTTCTTC CASSSRGQMLAGGYNEQFF